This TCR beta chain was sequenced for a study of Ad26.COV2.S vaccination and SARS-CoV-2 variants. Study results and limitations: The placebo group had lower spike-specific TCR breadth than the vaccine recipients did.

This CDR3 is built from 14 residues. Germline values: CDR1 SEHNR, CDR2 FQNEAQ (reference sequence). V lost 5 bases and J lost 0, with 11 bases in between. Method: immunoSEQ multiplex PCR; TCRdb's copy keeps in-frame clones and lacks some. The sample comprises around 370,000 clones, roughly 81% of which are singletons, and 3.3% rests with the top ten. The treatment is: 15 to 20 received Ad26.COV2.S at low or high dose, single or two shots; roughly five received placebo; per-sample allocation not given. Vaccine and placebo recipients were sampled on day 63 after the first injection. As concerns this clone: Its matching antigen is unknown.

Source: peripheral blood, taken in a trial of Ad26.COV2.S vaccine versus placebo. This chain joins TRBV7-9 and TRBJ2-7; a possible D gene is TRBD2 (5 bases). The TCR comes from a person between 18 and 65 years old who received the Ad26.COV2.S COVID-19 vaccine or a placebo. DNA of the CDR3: TGTGCCAGCAGCCAGGACGGACTCTCCTACGAGCAGTACTTC. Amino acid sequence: CASSQDGLSYEQYF.